Each of the 25 T cell receptor beta chains below was sequenced from the same sample in a study of Graves' ophthalmopathy and Graves' hyperthyroidism. The authors amplified TCR beta CDR3 regions, and they did so from RNA transcripts for repertoire sequencing. Second-round multiplex PCR followed a first-round RT-PCR using HTBI primers. TCRdb re-called the multiplex PCR reads with MiXCR, one entry per CDR3 protein. The table shows 900,000 to 1,200,000 distinct CDR3 sequences, with roughly two fifths occurring only once. The specimen was peripheral blood or thyroid tissue (not recorded which). These receptors originate from an adult man with Graves' hyperthyroidism.

The chain carries TRBV2 and TRBJ1-2; 11 positions agree with TRBD1. Germline V gene sequence: CDR1 SNHLY, CDR2 FYNNEI. V shed 6 bases and J 4 bases; nucleotides not matched to a gene: 10. The length of the CDR3 is 16 residues. DNA of the CDR3: TGTGCCAGCAGGCCCTCGGGACAGGGGGGTGGCTATGGCTACACCTTC. Translating gives CASRPSGQGGGYGYTF. Filled out from reference TRBV2 and TRBJ1-2, the complete variable domain reads EPEVTQTPSHQVTQMGQEVILRCVPISNHLYFYWYRQILGQKVEFLVSFYNNEISEKSEIFDDQFSVERPDGSNFTLKIRSTKLEDSAMYFCASRPSGQGGGYGYTFGSGTRLTVV.

This clonotype came up a few times. The chain is built from TRBV11-2 and TRBJ2-5; weak D call: TRBD1 (6 bases). V dropped 5 bases and J dropped 2 bases, with 18 bases sitting between them. The CDR3 runs to 16 residues. Germline lookup yields CDR1 SGHAT and CDR2 FQNNGV. This CDR3 is CASSDTQDRIQETQYF. The CDR3 nucleotides are TGTGCCAGCAGCGATACCCAGGACAGAATACAAGAGACCCAGTACTTC.

This clonotype has a count of ten or more. The V gene is TRBV7-3, the J gene TRBJ2-5, with no clear D. Trimming pared 0 bases from V and 5 bases from J, leaving 13 bases between. CDR1 is SGHTA, CDR2 FQGTGA, per germline. The CDR3 has 15 amino acids. This chain's CDR3 is CASSLTWAPGETQYF. The CDR3 DNA reads as TGTGCCAGCAGCTTAACGTGGGCTCCCGGGGAGACCCAGTACTTC.

This clonotype was seen at least ten times. This sequence joins TRBV20-1 and TRBJ1-1, with D hard to call. The CDR3 covers 14 residues. Germline assignment: CDR1 DFQATT and CDR2 SNEGSKA (reference sequence). The V gene lost 1 base and the J gene lost 1 base, with 10 bases spanning the gap. Here the CDR3 reads CSARVIHPNTEAFF. Written as DNA, the CDR3 is TGCAGTGCTAGAGTTATACATCCGAACACTGAAGCTTTCTTT.

The CDR3 loop reads CASSFRNQASGNTIYF. In DNA, the CDR3 is TGTGCCAGCAGCTTCAGGAATCAGGCCTCTGGAAACACCATATATTTT. The genes are TRBV7-9 and TRBJ1-3; D is uncertain. There are 16 residues in the CDR3. V dropped 3 bases and J dropped 0 bases, with 12 bases sitting between them. The germline V gene has CDR1 SEHNR and CDR2 FQNEAQ (reference sequence).

This clonotype was observed a few times. V is TRBV4-3 and J is TRBJ2-7; D unclear. Germline-derived CDR1 and CDR2 are LGHNA and YSLEER. V shed 0 bases and J shed 2 bases, with 11 bases lying between them. The CDR3 is 15 residues long. The CDR3 sequence is CASSQDFYSAYEQYF. CDR3 in DNA: TGCGCCAGCAGCCAAGATTTTTACAGCGCCTACGAGCAGTACTTC.

There are a few counts of this clonotype. This chain links TRBV20-1 with TRBJ1-5, with D unresolved. Germline loops: CDR1 DFQATT, CDR2 SNEGSKA (reference sequence). This CDR3 comprises 12 residues. The V end lost 2 bases, the J end lost 5 bases, and 7 bases lay between the germline ends. This chain's CDR3 is CSARRVDQPQHF. The CDR3 DNA sequence: TGCAGTGCTAGACGGGTCGATCAGCCCCAGCATTTT.

In its sample, this clonotype was seen many times. CDR3 amino acids: CASSPGPLEAFF. For the CDR3, the DNA is TGTGCCAGCAGTCCAGGACCCCTTGAAGCTTTCTTT. The chain couples TRBV12-3 or TRBV12-4 to TRBJ1-1, with D unclear. Trimming stripped 5 bases from V and 7 bases from J, with 11 bases between. The CDR3 extends over 12 amino acids.

The chain employs TRBV7-9 and TRBJ2-2; 10 positions agree with TRBD2. The CDR3 contains 17 residues. V shed 4 bases, J shed 3 bases, and the junction held 8 bases outside the gene matches. Germline CDR1 and CDR2: SEHNR and FQNEAQ (reference sequence). The CDR3 bases are TGTGCCAGCAGCTCATGGGAAGGACTAGCGGACACCGGGGAGCTGTTTTTT. This sequence encodes CASSSWEGLADTGELFF.

This clonotype showed up many times. The chain links TRBV20-1 to TRBJ1-6; 8 bases are shared with TRBD1. CDR3 length equals 14 residues. Looked up from germline, CDR1 is DFQATT and CDR2 is SNEGSKA (reference sequence). J was trimmed by 10 bases and V by 3 bases; bases with no gene match: 8. For the CDR3, the DNA is TGCAGTGCTAGTGGACAGGGTCGGAGCTCACCCCTCCACTTT. Its translation: CSASGQGRSSPLHF.

V gene TRBV20-1 combines with J gene TRBJ2-7; tentatively, D is TRBD2 (5 bases). This CDR3 region has 14 residues. CDR1 DFQATT and CDR2 SNEGSKA come from the germline V gene (reference sequence). V was trimmed by 1 base and J by 12 bases, leaving 22 bases between them. In DNA, the CDR3 is TGCAGTGCTAGAGGGCGTGTCGGAGGCGGAGGAACGTACTTC. It yields the protein CSARGRVGGGGTYF.

This chain uses TRBV7-8 with TRBJ2-7, with TRBD1 matching over 9 bases. The germline CDR1 and CDR2 sequences are SGHVS and FQNEAQ. V lost 2 bases, J lost 3 bases, and 5 bases stayed unmatched. The CDR3 totals 15 residues. This CDR3 reads CASSLITGQGYEQYF. The CDR3 coding sequence is TGTGCCAGCAGCTTAATCACGGGACAGGGCTACGAGCAGTACTTC.

This clonotype was observed many times. The chain has TRBV19 and TRBJ2-7; the D is unclear. Germline CDR1 and CDR2: LNHDA and SQIVND (reference sequence). The length of the CDR3 is 15 residues. V lost 3 bases to trimming and J lost 0 bases, with 12 bases between them. CDR3 sequence: CASSISLRTSYEQYF. In DNA, the CDR3 is TGTGCCAGTAGTATTTCTCTGCGGACCTCCTACGAGCAGTACTTC.

The rearrangement links TRBV25-1 to TRBJ2-7; no definite D call. Germline V gene sequence: CDR1 MGHDK, CDR2 SYGVNS. This CDR3 region has 12 residues. V lost 7 bases, J lost 2 bases, and 9 bases lay in between. CDR3 residues: CASTHNPYEQYF. In DNA form, the CDR3 reads TGTGCCAGCACCCACAACCCCTACGAGCAGTACTTC.

CDR3: CASSGQAGIHF. In DNA, the CDR3 is TGTGCCAGCAGCGGACAGGCCGGAATCCATTTT. The rearrangement links TRBV12-3 or TRBV12-4 to TRBJ1-5; TRBD1 matches at 7 bases. V dropped 6 bases and J dropped 16; count of bases not matched to a gene: 9. The CDR3 contains 11 residues.

This clonotype was detected many times. The J gene is TRBJ2-5, the V gene TRBV24-1; 11 nucleotides agree with TRBD2. The CDR3 is 17 residues long. The V gene's germline CDR1 is KGHDR and CDR2 SFDVKD. V dropped 4 bases and J dropped 5; count of bases not matched to a gene: 11. As DNA, the CDR3 is TGTGCCACCAGTGAACGTCTAGCGGGGGGCCTCCGGGAGACCCAGTACTTC. This translates into CATSERLAGGLRETQYF.

This clonotype was picked up one time. V is TRBV25-1 and J is TRBJ1-3, with a possible D match to TRBD1 (5 bases). Germline V gives CDR1 MGHDK, CDR2 SYGVNS. This CDR3 is 18 amino acids long. The V gene lost 5 bases and the J gene lost 0 bases, with 20 bases spanning the gap. Here the CDR3 DNA reads TGTGCCAGCAGTTACCGTCTACAGGAGCCCCACTCTGGAAACACCATATATTTT. Residues: CASSYRLQEPHSGNTIYF.

CDR3 nucleotide sequence: TGCAGCGCGGAGAGGACAGGGGCCCATGGCTACACCTTC. Encoded protein: CSAERTGAHGYTF. This sequence joins TRBV29-1 and TRBJ1-2; 9 bases map to TRBD1. CDR1 is SQVTM, CDR2 ANQGSEA, per germline. The CDR3 consists of 13 residues. The junction had 9 bases not matched to a gene; V was cut back by 7 bases and J by 6 bases.

This clonotype was detected ten times or more. This chain links TRBV7-2 with TRBJ1-5; no clear D gene. Germline V gene data show CDR1 as SGHTA and CDR2 as FQGNSA. V lost 3 bases and J lost 1, with 10 bases in between. This CDR3 region has 15 residues. CDR3 in DNA: TGTGCCAGCAGCTTGCACCGGGTGAGCAATCAGCCCCAGCATTTT. This translates into CASSLHRVSNQPQHF.

The chain is built from TRBV20-1 and TRBJ1-1; a weak D match, TRBD1 (6 bases). V was shortened by 4 bases and J by 3 bases, with 9 bases between the two germline ends. Germline CDR1 and CDR2: DFQATT and SNEGSKA (reference sequence). The CDR3 extends over 12 amino acids. Written as DNA, the CDR3 is TGCAGTGCTATGGGGGGCTACACTGAAGCTTTCTTT. The encoded protein is CSAMGGYTEAFF.

The table lists this clonotype with a few counts. This chain connects TRBV3-1 to TRBJ1-3, with D unresolved. The CDR3 has 14 amino acids. Germline V gene lookup returns CDR1 LGHDT and CDR2 YNNKEL (reference sequence). Trimming stripped 6 bases from V and 0 bases from J, with 9 bases between. In DNA, the CDR3 is TGTGCCAGCAGTCCCGCGGGCTCTGGAAACACCATATATTTT. Amino acid sequence: CASSPAGSGNTIYF.

The rearrangement links TRBV6-5 to TRBJ2-7; TRBD1 agrees at 9 bases. CDR1 is MNHEY and CDR2 is SVGAGI in the germline V gene. The CDR3 has 14 residues. V trimming: 6 bases; J trimming: 6 bases; junction bases outside the gene matches: 9. The CDR3 loop reads CASSRGQGKSEQYF. In DNA form, the CDR3 reads TGTGCCAGCAGCCGCGGACAGGGGAAGAGCGAGCAGTACTTC.

V is TRBV4-3 and J is TRBJ2-7; no reliable D call. Germline V lookup: CDR1 LGHNA, CDR2 YSLEER. V lost 0 bases, J lost 1 base, and 10 bases lay in between. CDR3 length: 15 amino acids. The chain's CDR3 is CASSQDPDGSYEQYF. DNA of the CDR3: TGCGCCAGCAGCCAAGACCCGGACGGGTCCTACGAGCAGTACTTC.

This clonotype was recorded a few times. This could be a read error, since a much larger clone is one nucleotide away. V is TRBV7-2 and J is TRBJ1-5; no reliable D call. V was pared by 4 bases and J by 3 bases, with 7 bases between. The CDR3 spans 13 residues. Looked up from germline, CDR1 is SGHTA and CDR2 is FQGNSA. CDR3 DNA sequence: TGTGCCAGCAGCTCCCGGGCCAATCAGCCCCAGCATTTT. Protein: CASSSRANQPQHF.

V gene TRBV6-6 combines with J gene TRBJ1-1; D ambiguous. CDR3 size: 18 residues. V was shortened by 0 bases and J by 0 bases, with 17 bases between the two germline ends. Germline V CDR1 and CDR2: MNHNY, SVGAGI (reference sequence). The chain's CDR3 is CASSYSLRTRTLNTEAFF. The CDR3 DNA follows: TGTGCCAGCAGTTACTCCCTGCGAACAAGGACTTTGAACACTGAAGCTTTCTTT.